This T cell receptor (beta chain) was identified during a study of T cells in localized non-small cell lung cancer. General observations from the study: The study detected a median about 57 of the top 100 tumor clones in adjacent lung. Adjacent uninvolved lung had the highest clonality, suggesting focused antigen responses. Without multi-region sequencing, intratumor heterogeneity could not be excluded. Higher adjacent-lung clonality was associated with shorter survival.

V lost 5 bases and J 6 bases, leaving 10 bases between the germline ends. The CDR3 contains 12 residues. CDR1 MNHEY and CDR2 SMNVEV come from the germline V gene (reference sequence). This table comes from immunoSEQ multiplex PCR, and its TCRdb copy is limited to in-frame clones, with some not included. The sample lists roughly 25,000 clones; more than 85% were seen once. This clone was recorded only once. Its antigen remains unknown. The rearrangement joins TRBV27 to TRBJ1-1; a possible D gene is TRBD1 (5 bases). This receptor was taken from a man aged 40 to 69 with stage III squamous cell lung carcinoma. This sample comprised peripheral blood, obtained before any cancer treatment. CDR3: CASSQWGAEAFF. The CDR3 DNA follows: TGTGCCAGCAGTCAGTGGGGGGCTGAAGCTTTCTTT.